This T cell receptor beta chain originates from a study of tumor and adjacent non-tumor tissue in lung cancer. The overall study: The cohort had about 12 adenocarcinoma, a couple of squamous cell and 1 small cell patients. Aged about 30 to 76 years, patients included 10 men and five or six women with stage I to III disease. Findings of the study overall: In normal lung, the top 100 clones were significantly more dominant than in tumor.

This clonotype was seen many times. The antigen is undetermined. The CDR3 length is 15 residues. V shed 1 base and J shed 2 bases, with 9 bases lying between them. This sample's RNA came from whole unsorted tissue. This non-tumor lung sample came from over 3 cm beyond the tumor edge. Between August and November 2014, newly diagnosed, chemotherapy-naive lung cancer patients underwent thoracic surgery in China. A modified ARM-PCR protocol with three rounds of nested PCR amplified TCRbeta. TCRdb reprocessed the multiplex PCR reads with MiXCR, giving one entry per CDR3 protein. The data contain 90,000 to 110,000 distinct CDR3 sequences, about 61% of them singletons.

The sequenced material came from distant non-tumor lung tissue. This TCR was recovered from a man in his sixties with non-small cell lung cancer. The V call is TRBV12-3 or TRBV12-4, the J call TRBJ1-3; D remains ambiguous. The CDR3 DNA follows: TGTGCCAGCAGTTTAGTAGGGAAGGCTGGAAACACCATATATTTT. Translated, it gives CASSLVGKAGNTIYF.